The following is a TCR beta chain sequence with its context. This sample is part of a study of blood T cell repertoires in COVID-19. About the research overall: In each case, the material was cDNA or gDNA derived from T cells, B-cell-depleted T cells, or PBMCs.

There are 13 residues in the CDR3. Germline V gene sequence: CDR1 SGHRS, CDR2 YFSETQ. Trimming took off 6 bases at V and 3 bases at J, with 12 bases between the two ends. One Seattle source followed patients from active infection through their disease course. The authors' processing: Estimation of nucleated cell counts was performed using reference gene primer amplification. TCRdb keeps only in-frame clones here, not all; method: immunoSEQ multiplex PCR. The V and J calls and clone size are taken from that table; D and trimming were inferred from the DNA. The table records a few hundred thousand clones, approximately 85% of them present only once.

Material for sequencing was peripheral blood. The source is a woman in her 70s with COVID-19, enrolled during active disease. V usage is TRBV5-1 and J usage is TRBJ1-1, with D perhaps matching TRBD1 (6 bases). In DNA form, the CDR3 reads TGCGCCAGCACATCCGGGACATACACTGAAGCTTTCTTT. Amino acids: CASTSGTYTEAFF.